This TCR beta chain was recovered during a study of blood T cells in healthy people across ages. Study-level results: PBMCs were not sorted, which prevented a conclusive comparison of naive versus antigen-experienced cells.

Of note for this clonotype: Antigen unknown.

A sample-barcoded 5' primer and a J-beta primer mix were used in a second PCR of roughly 6 to 12 cycles. Each cDNA molecule carried a tag from a template-switch adaptor that contained 12 random nucleotides. Per sample, CDR3-containing paired-end reads numbered at least 2.5 million. TCRdb processed the 5' RACE reads anew with MiXCR; each CDR3 protein has one entry. The repertoire holds around 1,700,000 distinct CDR3 sequences, about 30% seen once, with over 7% in the top ten. Trimming removed 1 base from V and 9 bases from J, with 10 bases in between. Looked up from germline, CDR1 is KGHSH and CDR2 is LQKENI. CDR3 size: 13 residues.

The sample taken for sequencing was blood. The sequence was obtained from a woman younger than 45 in good health. The chain joins TRBV18 to TRBJ2-1; D is ambiguous. The CDR3 coding sequence is TGTGCCAGCTCACCACAGACCCTGAGTGAGCAGTTCTTC. Its translation is CASSPQTLSEQFF.